This T cell receptor (beta chain) derives from a study of regulatory T cells in long-lasting Graves disease. Notes on the study in general: Persistent-disease Graves' patients showed less TCR diversity than new cases. Persistent disease preferred TRBV28, TRBJ1-2 and TRBJ2-5; new disease, TRBV20-1 and TRBJ2-1.

This CDR3 contains 14 residues. Germline-derived CDR1 and CDR2 are LGHDT and YNNKEL (reference sequence). V lost 1 base, J lost 3 bases, and 10 bases lay in between. CDR3 regions were amplified by Arm-PCR using iRepertoire HTBI primers to build TCR beta libraries. TCRdb re-called the multiplex PCR reads with MiXCR, one entry per CDR3 protein. Here the sample spans about 610,000 distinct CDR3 sequences, about 16% being singletons. Stated time point: newly diagnosed GD, antithyroid drugs for less than 3 months. Researchers made the TCR library from RNA that was extracted from PBMCs. Concerning this clonotype: Its antigen is still unknown.

In addition, the sample was reused for a study of T cells in Graves' hyperthyroidism and ophthalmopathy.

The sequences come from peripheral blood mononuclear cells (PBMCs), collected at new diagnosis, from a patient treated with antithyroid drugs. V is TRBV3-1 and J is TRBJ2-7; D is unclear. This TCR derives from a man aged 18 to 29 with Graves disease. The CDR3 DNA reads as TGTGCCAGCAGCCAAGGGCCAGATAACTACGAGCAGTACTTC. Translated: CASSQGPDNYEQYF.